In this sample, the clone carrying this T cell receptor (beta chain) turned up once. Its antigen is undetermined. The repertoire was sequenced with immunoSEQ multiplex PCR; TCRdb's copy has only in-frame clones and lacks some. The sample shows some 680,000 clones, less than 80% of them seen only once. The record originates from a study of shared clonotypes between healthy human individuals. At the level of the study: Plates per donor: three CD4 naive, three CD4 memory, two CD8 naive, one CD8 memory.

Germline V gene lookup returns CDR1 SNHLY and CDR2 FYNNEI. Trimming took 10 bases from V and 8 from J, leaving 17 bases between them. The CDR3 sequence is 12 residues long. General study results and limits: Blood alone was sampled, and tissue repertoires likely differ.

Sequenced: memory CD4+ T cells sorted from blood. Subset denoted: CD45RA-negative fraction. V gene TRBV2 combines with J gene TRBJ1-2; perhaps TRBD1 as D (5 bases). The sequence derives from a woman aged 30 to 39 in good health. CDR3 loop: CATRDSPGGYTF. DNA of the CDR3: TGTGCCACCCGGGACTCCCCGGGGGGCTACACCTTC.